The present TCR beta chain was sequenced within a study of shared clonotypes between healthy human individuals. Study information: CD4 naive cells filled three plates per donor, CD4 memory three, CD8 naive two and CD8 memory one. Study outcomes and limitations: Shared across several donors were roughly 4.8% of the naive CD4 clonotypes.

Remarks on this clone: Its matching antigen is unknown.

The ends lost 3 bases at V and 6 bases at J; junction bases unmatched: 2. The CDR3 is made up of 13 amino acids. The germline gives CDR1 SGHDT, CDR2 YYEEEE. CCR7-negative CD45RA+ TemRA cells were pooled with CD45RO+ cells for CD8 memory. For each subset, genomic DNA was distributed in equal portions over several immunoSEQ plates. Sequenced by immunoSEQ multiplex PCR; TCRdb stores in-frame clones only, minus some. The sample has around 690,000 clones, about 90% seen once. This chain connects TRBV5-6 to TRBJ1-1; TRBD1 matches 10 bases. The specimen was memory CD8+ T cells from PBMCs. Subset indicated: CD45RO+ cells pooled with CCR7-negative TemRA cells. This sequence was found in a man aged 18 to 35 in good health. Some clones in this sample may be carry-over from other donors' samples. The DNA of the CDR3 is TGTGCCAGCAGCTGGGACAGGGGAGCTGAAGCTTTCTTT. It encodes CASSWDRGAEAFF. The whole variable domain, remainder taken from reference TRBV5-6 and TRBJ1-1, is DAGVTQSPTHLIKTRGQQVTLRCSPKSGHDTVSWYQQALGQGPQFIFQYYEEEERQRGNFPDRFSGHQFPNYSSELNVNALLLGDSALYLCASSWDRGAEAFFGQGTRLTVV.